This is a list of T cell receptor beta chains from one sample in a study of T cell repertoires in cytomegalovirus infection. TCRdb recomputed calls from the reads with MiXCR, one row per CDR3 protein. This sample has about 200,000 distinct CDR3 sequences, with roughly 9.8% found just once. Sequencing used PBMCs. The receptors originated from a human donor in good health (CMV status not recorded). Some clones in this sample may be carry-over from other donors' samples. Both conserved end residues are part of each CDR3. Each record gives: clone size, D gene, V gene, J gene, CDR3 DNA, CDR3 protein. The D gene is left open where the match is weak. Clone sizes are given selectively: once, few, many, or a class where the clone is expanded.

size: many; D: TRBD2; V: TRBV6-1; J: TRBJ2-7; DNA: TGTGCCAGCAGTTCGCGGACTAGCGGGGGACCCTACGAGCAGTACTTC; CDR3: CASSSRTSGGPYEQYF
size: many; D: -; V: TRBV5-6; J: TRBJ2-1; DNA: TGTGCCAGCAGCCTCCCTGCTGGCGGGCTCGAGCAGTTCTTC; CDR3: CASSLPAGGLEQFF
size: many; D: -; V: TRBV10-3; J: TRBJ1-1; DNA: TGTGCCATCGCCCCATACGGATCTGCGGACACTGAAGCTTTCTTT; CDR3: CAIAPYGSADTEAFF
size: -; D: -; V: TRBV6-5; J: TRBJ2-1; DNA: TGTGCCAGCAGTTACCTGGACTACCCCCTCTCCAATGAGCAGTTCTTC; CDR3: CASSYLDYPLSNEQFF
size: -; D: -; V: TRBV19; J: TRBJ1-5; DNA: TGTGCCAGTAGTATAGGAAATAGCAATCAGCCCCAGCATTTT; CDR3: CASSIGNSNQPQHF
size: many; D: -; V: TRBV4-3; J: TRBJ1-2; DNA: TGCGCCAGCAGCCAGGAACCGGGACTGGACTATGGCTACACCTTC; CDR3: CASSQEPGLDYGYTF
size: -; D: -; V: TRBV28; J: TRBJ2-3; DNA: TGTGCCAGCAGTTTGATGCGTGCGGATACGCAGTATTTT; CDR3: CASSLMRADTQYF
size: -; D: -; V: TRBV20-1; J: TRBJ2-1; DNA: TGCAGTGCTAAGAGATCCTCGACTGAGGAGCAGTTCTTC; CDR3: CSAKRSSTEEQFF
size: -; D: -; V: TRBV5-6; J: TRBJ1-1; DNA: TGTGCCAGCAGCTTAGGGGAGTCTGAAGCTTTCTTT; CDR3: CASSLGESEAFF
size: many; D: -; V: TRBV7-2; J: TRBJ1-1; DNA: TGTGCCAGCAGCTTCCTCAAGACAGCTAACACTGAAGCTTTCTTT; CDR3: CASSFLKTANTEAFF
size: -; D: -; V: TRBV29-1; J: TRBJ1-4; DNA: TGCAGCATTGTAGGTAGGGGCGGTGGAAAACTGTTTTTT; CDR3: CSIVGRGGGKLFF
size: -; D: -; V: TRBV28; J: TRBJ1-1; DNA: TGTGCCAGCATTAACATGGCATCGGAAGCTTTCTTT; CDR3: CASINMASEAFF
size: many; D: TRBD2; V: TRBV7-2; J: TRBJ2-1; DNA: TGTGCCAGCAGCCGTAGCGGGAGGGTCTACAATGAGCAGTTCTTC; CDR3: CASSRSGRVYNEQFF
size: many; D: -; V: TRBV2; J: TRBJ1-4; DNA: TGTGCCAGCAGGGAGACAGAACGAAAAGAAAAACTGTTTTTT; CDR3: CASRETERKEKLFF
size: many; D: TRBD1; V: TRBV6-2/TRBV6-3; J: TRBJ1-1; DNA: TGTGCCAGCAGTGGGAGATACACAGGGGCGAACACTGAAGCTTTCTTT; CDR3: CASSGRYTGANTEAFF
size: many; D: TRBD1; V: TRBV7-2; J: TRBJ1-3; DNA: TGTGCCAGCAGCCCACCGGGACAGGGGATTTCTGGAAACACCATATATTTT; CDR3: CASSPPGQGISGNTIYF
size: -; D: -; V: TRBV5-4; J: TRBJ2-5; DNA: TGTGCCAGCAGCTCACAGGTCCAAGAGACCCAGTACTTC; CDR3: CASSSQVQETQYF
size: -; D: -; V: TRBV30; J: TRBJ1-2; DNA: TGTGCCTGGAGCCCTATCGCCCTCTATGGCTACACCTTC; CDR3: CAWSPIALYGYTF
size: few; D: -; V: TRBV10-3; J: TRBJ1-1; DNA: TGTGCCATCAGTGGTGAGAGGGGGACCACTGAAGCTTTCTTT; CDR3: CAISGERGTTEAFF
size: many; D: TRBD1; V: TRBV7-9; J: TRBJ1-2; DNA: TGTGCCAGCAGTCACCGGGACAGGGCTAATTATGGCTACACCTTC; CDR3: CASSHRDRANYGYTF
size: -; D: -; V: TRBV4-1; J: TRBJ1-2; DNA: TGCGCCAGCAGCCAAGTTTCCGGACAGATGAACTATGGCTACACCTTC; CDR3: CASSQVSGQMNYGYTF
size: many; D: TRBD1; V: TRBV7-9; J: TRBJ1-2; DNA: TGTGCCAGCAGCTCACAGACAGGGCTCGGGGATGGCTACACCTTC; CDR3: CASSSQTGLGDGYTF
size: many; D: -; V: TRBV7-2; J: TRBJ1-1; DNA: TGTGCCAGCAGCCCAAGAAGCACGGGGCTGAGTGCTTTCTTT; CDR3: CASSPRSTGLSAFF
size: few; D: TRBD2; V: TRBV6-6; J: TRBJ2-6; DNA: TGTGCCAGCAGACGACTAGCGGGGGGGCCTTCTGGGGCCAACGTCCTGACTTTC; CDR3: CASRRLAGGPSGANVLTF
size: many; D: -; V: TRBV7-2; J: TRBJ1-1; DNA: TGTGCCAGCAGCTTAGGAGTTCGGGGAACGAACACTGAAGCTTTCTTT; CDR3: CASSLGVRGTNTEAFF
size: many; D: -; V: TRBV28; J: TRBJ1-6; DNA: TGTGCCAGCAGTGCCAGGGGTAATTCACCCCTCCACTTT; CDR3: CASSARGNSPLHF
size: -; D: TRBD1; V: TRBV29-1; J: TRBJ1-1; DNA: TGCAGCGGTGGGACAGGAGATACTGAAGCTTTCTTT; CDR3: CSGGTGDTEAFF
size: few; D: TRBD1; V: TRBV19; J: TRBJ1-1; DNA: TGTGCCAGTAGTTGGTCGACAGGGAAGAACACTGAAGCTTTCTTT; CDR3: CASSWSTGKNTEAFF
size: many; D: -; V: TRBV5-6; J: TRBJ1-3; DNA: TGTGCCAGCAGCTTGTACGGCGGAAACACCATATATTTT; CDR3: CASSLYGGNTIYF
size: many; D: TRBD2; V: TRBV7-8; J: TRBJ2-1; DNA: TGTGCCAGCAGCAAAGTGGGACTAGCGGGGGTTTGGTATGAGCAGTTCTTC; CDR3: CASSKVGLAGVWYEQFF
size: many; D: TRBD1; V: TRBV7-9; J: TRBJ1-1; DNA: TGTGCCAGCAGATCGGACAGGGCGAACACTGAAGCTTTCTTT; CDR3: CASRSDRANTEAFF
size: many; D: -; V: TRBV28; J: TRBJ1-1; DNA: TGTGCCACCATCCGGGAGGGGAAAGCTTTCTTT; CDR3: CATIREGKAFF
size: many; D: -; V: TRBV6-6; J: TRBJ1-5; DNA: TGTGCCAGCAGTTACGGTTGGGGTGGGGAGCCCCAGCATTTT; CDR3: CASSYGWGGEPQHF
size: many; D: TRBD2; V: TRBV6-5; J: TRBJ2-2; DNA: TGTGCCAGCAGTTACACCTCGGGGGGGCGAGGGACCGGGGAGCTGTTTTTT; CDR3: CASSYTSGGRGTGELFF
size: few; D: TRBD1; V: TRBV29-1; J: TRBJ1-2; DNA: TGCAGCGTAGCGACAGGGGGTATAGCTAACTATGGCTACACCTTC; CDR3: CSVATGGIANYGYTF
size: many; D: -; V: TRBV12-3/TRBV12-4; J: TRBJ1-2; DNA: TGTGCCAGCAGTTTGCTAGGGAACGGCTATGGCTACACCTTC; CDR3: CASSLLGNGYGYTF
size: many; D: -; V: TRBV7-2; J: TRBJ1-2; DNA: TGTGCCAGCAGCCCCCCGGGTAGGGCTAACTATGGCTACACCTTC; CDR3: CASSPPGRANYGYTF
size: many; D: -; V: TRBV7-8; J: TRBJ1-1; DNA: TGTGCCAGCAGACTTGAGCTGGGGGGCACTGAAGCTTTCTTT; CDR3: CASRLELGGTEAFF
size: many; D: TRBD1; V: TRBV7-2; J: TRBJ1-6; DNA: TGTGCCAGCAGCTTTGACAGGGGGGCTAATTCACCCCTCCACTTT; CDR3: CASSFDRGANSPLHF
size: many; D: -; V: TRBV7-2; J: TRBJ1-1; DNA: TGTGCCAGCAGCTTTGTCGCGAAGAACACTGAAGCTTTCTTT; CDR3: CASSFVAKNTEAFF
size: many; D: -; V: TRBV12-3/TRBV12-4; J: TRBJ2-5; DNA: TGTGCCAGCAGTCCAGGGAACTTGAGGGAGACCCAGTACTTC; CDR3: CASSPGNLRETQYF
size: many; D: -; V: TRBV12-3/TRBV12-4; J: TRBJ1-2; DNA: TGTGCCAGCAGTTACCCCGGGGCAACCCCATGGGGCTACACCTTC; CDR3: CASSYPGATPWGYTF
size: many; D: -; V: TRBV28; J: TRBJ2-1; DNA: TGTGCCAGCAGTTTAGGTGCCTCCCACAGGTCGGTTGGTGAGCAGTTCTTC; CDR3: CASSLGASHRSVGEQFF
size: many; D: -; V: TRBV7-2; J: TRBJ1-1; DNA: TGTGCCAGCAGCTTAGGCAACAGGAACACTGAAGCTTTCTTT; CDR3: CASSLGNRNTEAFF
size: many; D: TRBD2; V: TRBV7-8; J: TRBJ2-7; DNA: TGTGCCAGCAGTTTAGGGACTAGCGGGAGTGTTATCACCTACGAGCAGTACTTC; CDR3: CASSLGTSGSVITYEQYF
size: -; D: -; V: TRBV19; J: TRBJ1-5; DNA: TGTGCCAGTAGTATGGAATGGGGAGCGGACAATCAGCCCCAGCATTTT; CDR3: CASSMEWGADNQPQHF
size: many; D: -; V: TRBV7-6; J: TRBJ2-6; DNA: TGTGCCAGCAGCTTAGGGGCTGGGGCCAACGTCCTGACTTTC; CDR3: CASSLGAGANVLTF
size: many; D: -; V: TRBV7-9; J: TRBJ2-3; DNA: TGTGCCAGCAGCGCACCTGGTCGCGGGTCCACAGATACGCAGTATTTT; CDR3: CASSAPGRGSTDTQYF
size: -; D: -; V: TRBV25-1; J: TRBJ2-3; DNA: TGTGCCAGCGGAGTGAATACCCCCTCGGAGGCAGATACGCAGTATTTT; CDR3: CASGVNTPSEADTQYF
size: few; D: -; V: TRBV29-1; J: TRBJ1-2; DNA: TGCAGCGTTGACTCCGGGGGCCCTTATGGCTACACCTTC; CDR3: CSVDSGGPYGYTF
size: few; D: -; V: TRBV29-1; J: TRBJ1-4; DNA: TGCAGCGTTTCTTTACACGGGACTAATGAAAAACTGTTTTTT; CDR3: CSVSLHGTNEKLFF
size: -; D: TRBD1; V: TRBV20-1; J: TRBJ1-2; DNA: TGCAGTGCCAAACCGGGACAGGGGGGAAGTTATGGCTACACCTTC; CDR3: CSAKPGQGGSYGYTF
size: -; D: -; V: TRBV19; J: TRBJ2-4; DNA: TGTGCCAGTAGTAATGCGGGGTGGGAGAAAAACATTCAGTACTTC; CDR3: CASSNAGWEKNIQYF
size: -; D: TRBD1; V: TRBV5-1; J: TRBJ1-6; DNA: TGCGCCAGCAGCTCTGGTGGGGACAGAAGTAATTCACCCCTCCACTTT; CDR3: CASSSGGDRSNSPLHF
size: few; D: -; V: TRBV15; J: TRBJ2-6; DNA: TGTGCCACCAGCGGACAGAGCTCTGGGGCCAACGTCCTGACTTTC; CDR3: CATSGQSSGANVLTF